Reported below is one TCR beta chain. The data originate from a study of T cell changes during pregnancy in multiple sclerosis. This CDR3 is built from 14 residues. Per the germline V gene, CDR1 is WSHSY and CDR2 is SAAADI. V lost 6 bases and J lost 0, with 9 bases in between. TCRdb keeps only in-frame clones here, not all; method: immunoSEQ multiplex PCR. The sample has 25,000 to 35,000 clones; 80% to 90% are singletons. This sample comprised CD8+ T cells from peripheral blood mononuclear cells, obtained in the first trimester of pregnancy. The sequence was collected from a female donor with multiple sclerosis, enrolled in a pregnancy study. The rearrangement links TRBV10-2 to TRBJ1-5, with a tentative D call TRBD1 (6 bases). For the CDR3, the DNA is TGCGCCAGCAGCGGACAGTATAGCAATCAGCCCCAGCATTTT. Protein: CASSGQYSNQPQHF.